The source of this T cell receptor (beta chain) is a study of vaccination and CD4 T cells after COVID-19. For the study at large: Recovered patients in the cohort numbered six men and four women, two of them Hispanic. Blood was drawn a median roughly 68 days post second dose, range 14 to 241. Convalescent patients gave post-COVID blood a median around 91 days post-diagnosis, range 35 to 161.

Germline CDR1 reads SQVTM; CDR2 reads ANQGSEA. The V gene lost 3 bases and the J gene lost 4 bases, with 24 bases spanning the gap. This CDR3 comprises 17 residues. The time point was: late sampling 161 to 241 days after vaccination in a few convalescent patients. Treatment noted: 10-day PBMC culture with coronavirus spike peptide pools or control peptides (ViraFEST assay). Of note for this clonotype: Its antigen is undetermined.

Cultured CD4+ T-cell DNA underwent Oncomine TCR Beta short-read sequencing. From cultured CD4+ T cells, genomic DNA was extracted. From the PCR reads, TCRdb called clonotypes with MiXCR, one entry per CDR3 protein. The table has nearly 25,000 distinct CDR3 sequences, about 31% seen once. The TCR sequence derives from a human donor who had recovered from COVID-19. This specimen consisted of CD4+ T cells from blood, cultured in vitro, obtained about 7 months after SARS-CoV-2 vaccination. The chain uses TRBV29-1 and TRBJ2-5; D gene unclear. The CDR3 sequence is CSVEGFRSSTSGETQYF. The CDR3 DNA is TGCAGCGTTGAGGGGTTTCGTAGCTCGACCTCCGGAGAGACCCAGTACTTC.